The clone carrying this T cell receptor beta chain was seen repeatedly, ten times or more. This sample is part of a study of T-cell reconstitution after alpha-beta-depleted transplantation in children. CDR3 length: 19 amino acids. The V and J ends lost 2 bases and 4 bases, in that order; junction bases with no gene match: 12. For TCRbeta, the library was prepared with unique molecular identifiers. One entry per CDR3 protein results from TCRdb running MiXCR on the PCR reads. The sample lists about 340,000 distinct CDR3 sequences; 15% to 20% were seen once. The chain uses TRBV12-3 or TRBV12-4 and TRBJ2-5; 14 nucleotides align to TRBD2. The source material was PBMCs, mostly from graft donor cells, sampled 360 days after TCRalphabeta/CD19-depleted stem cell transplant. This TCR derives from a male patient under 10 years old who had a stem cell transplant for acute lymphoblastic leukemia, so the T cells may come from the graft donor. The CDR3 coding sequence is TGTGCCAGCAGTTTAACTACGGGGACTAGCGGGAGCCCACGAGAGACCCAGTACTTC. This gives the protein CASSLTTGTSGSPRETQYF.